A selection of T cell receptor beta chains follows, all from one sample in a study of memory CD4+ T cells and cytomegalovirus serostatus. Sequenced by immunoSEQ multiplex PCR; TCRdb stores in-frame clones only, minus some. The data hold roughly 67,000 clones, with approximately 80% observed a single time. Sequenced material: memory CD4+ T cells from blood. These receptors came from an adult in good health and CMV-seropositive. Both conserved end residues are part of each CDR3. D genes are given only for firm matches. A row's size may be missing; if present it is once, few, many or a size class.

cdr3_length d_call clone_size j_call v_call cdr3_nt cdr3_aa
13 . . TRBJ2-1 TRBV6-1 TGTGCCAGCAGTGAAGGGATATACAATGAGCAGTTCTTC CASSEGIYNEQFF
13 . . TRBJ2-7 TRBV28 TGTGCCAGCAGTGAACAAAACTCCTACGAGCAGTACTTC CASSEQNSYEQYF
15 TRBD1 few TRBJ2-3 TRBV25-1 TGTGCCAGCAGTTACACCGGGACAGGCACAGATACGCAGTATTTT CASSYTGTGTDTQYF
13 . . TRBJ2-1 TRBV2 TGTGCCAGCAGCGGGCGGACCTTCAATGAGCAGTTCTTC CASSGRTFNEQFF
11 . . TRBJ2-1 TRBV10-3 TGTGCCATCAGGAGAGGGAATGAGCAGTTCTTC CAIRRGNEQFF
13 . once TRBJ2-1 TRBV4-3 TGCGCCAGCAGCCAAGATCGGTTGGGGGAGCAGTTCTTC CASSQDRLGEQFF
17 TRBD2 . TRBJ2-2 TRBV28 TGTGCCAGCTCCGTTAACTTCGGCGGGGGGAACACCGGGGAGCTGTTTTTT CASSVNFGGGNTGELFF
17 TRBD2 . TRBJ2-4 TRBV25-1 TGTGCCAGCAGTGAACTAGCGGGAGGGCCGGCCAAAAACATTCAGTACTTC CASSELAGGPAKNIQYF
12 . . TRBJ1-1 TRBV9 TGTGCCAGCAGCTCATCCGTCGGGGAAGCTTTCTTT CASSSSVGEAFF
17 TRBD2 . TRBJ2-2 TRBV5-1 TGCGCCAGCAGCTTAAGACTAGCGGGAGCACACACCGGGGAGCTGTTTTTT CASSLRLAGAHTGELFF
14 TRBD1 . TRBJ1-2 TRBV9 TGTGCCAGCAGCGTAGGACAGGGGAGCTATGGCTACACCTTC CASSVGQGSYGYTF
14 TRBD1 . TRBJ2-2 TRBV2 TGTGCCAGCAGATGGACAGGGGGCACCGGGGAGCTGTTTTTT CASRWTGGTGELFF
14 . . TRBJ2-3 TRBV6-1 TGTGCCAGCAGTGATGGACTTGGCACAGATACGCAGTATTTT CASSDGLGTDTQYF
10 . . TRBJ2-7 TRBV10-3 TGTGCCATCAGTGGGGGCCAGCCTCGCTTC CAISGGQPRF
11 . . TRBJ1-2 TRBV20-1 TGCAGTGCTCTCGACAGCTATGGCTACACCTTC CSALDSYGYTF
14 . . TRBJ2-6 TRBV11-3 TGTGCCAGCGGCCGCTCGTCTGGGGCCAACGTCCTGACTTTC CASGRSSGANVLTF
13 TRBD2 . TRBJ2-4 TRBV2 TGTGCCAGCAGCGGACTAGTTGAAAACATTCAGTACTTC CASSGLVENIQYF
13 . few TRBJ1-1 TRBV6-1 TGTGCCAGCAGTGAATGGGGGAACACTGAAGCTTTCTTT CASSEWGNTEAFF
14 TRBD1 . TRBJ1-6 TRBV28 TGTGCCAGCAGCATCGGACAGGGTAATTCACCCCTCCACTTT CASSIGQGNSPLHF
16 . . TRBJ2-5 TRBV7-8 TGTGCCAGCAGCTCAGCCCTAGCGCCCAACCAAGAGACCCAGTACTTC CASSSALAPNQETQYF
16 . few TRBJ1-2 TRBV5-1 TGCGCCAGCAGGAGAGTGGCTGCCACAGGGAACTATGGCTACACCTTC CASRRVAATGNYGYTF
17 . . TRBJ1-3 TRBV15 TGTGCCACCAGCAGGGAAGGCACAGGGAACTCTGGAAACACCATATATTTT CATSREGTGNSGNTIYF
14 . . TRBJ1-4 TRBV2 TGTGCCAGCAGTGAACAGGGAAGTTATGAAAAACTGTTTTTT CASSEQGSYEKLFF
15 . . TRBJ1-4 TRBV28 TGTGCCAGCAGTTTCCAATCCTCAGAAGGCGAAAAACTGTTTTTT CASSFQSSEGEKLFF
13 . once TRBJ2-5 TRBV11-3 TGTGCCAGCAGCGTAAGCGCCCCGGAGACCCAGTACTTC CASSVSAPETQYF
14 . . TRBJ2-1 TRBV30 TGTGCCGGGAAATGGGTGGGTCAAAGCTATGAGCAGTTCTTC CAGKWVGQSYEQFF
13 . medium-sized TRBJ1-1 TRBV19 TGTGCCAGTGAATATCGACCGAACACTGAAGCTTTCTTT CASEYRPNTEAFF
12 . . TRBJ1-1 TRBV10-2 TGCGCCAGCAGGGGTAGGGACACTGAAGCTTTCTTT CASRGRDTEAFF
15 . few TRBJ1-1 TRBV28 TGTGCCAGCAGCTTAGAGGGGCGAATGAACACTGAAGCTTTCTTT CASSLEGRMNTEAFF
11 . . TRBJ1-4 TRBV29-1 TGCAGCGTTGACAGTAATGAAAAACTGTTTTTT CSVDSNEKLFF
15 . few TRBJ2-1 TRBV7-2 TGTGCCAGCAGCGCCCAACTAGGGGCAGGCAATGAGCAGTTCTTC CASSAQLGAGNEQFF
12 TRBD1 . TRBJ1-4 TRBV29-1 TGCAGCGCAGGGACAGCCAATGAAAAACTGTTTTTT CSAGTANEKLFF
14 . once TRBJ2-3 TRBV18 TGTGCCAGCTCGCCTGTAACTAGCACAGATACGCAGTATTTT CASSPVTSTDTQYF
14 . once TRBJ2-1 TRBV5-1 TGCGCCAGCAAGGTGGGAGGAACCTACAATGAGCAGTTCTTC CASKVGGTYNEQFF
16 TRBD1 . TRBJ1-3 TRBV19 TGTGCCAGTAGTACACAGGGGTTTGCCTCTGGAAACACCATATATTTT CASSTQGFASGNTIYF
16 . . TRBJ2-1 TRBV14 TGTGCCAGCAGCCCTCTTCTTGGGGGCTCCTACAATGAGCAGTTCTTC CASSPLLGGSYNEQFF
14 . . TRBJ2-7 TRBV11-2 TGTGCCAGCAGCTTGATACAGCTTACCTACGAGCAGTACTTC CASSLIQLTYEQYF
14 . . TRBJ2-7 TRBV5-4 TGTGCCAGCAGCCCTTTTTCCCTCTCCTACGAGCAGTACTTC CASSPFSLSYEQYF
14 TRBD1 . TRBJ1-4 TRBV25-1 TGTGCCAGCAGTGACACAGGGGTAAATGAAAAACTGTTTTTT CASSDTGVNEKLFF
14 . . TRBJ1-6 TRBV9 TGTGCCAGCAGCGGGGCTAGGGCCAATTCACCCCTCCACTTT CASSGARANSPLHF
15 . . TRBJ1-2 TRBV6-1 TGTGCCAGCAGTGAAGAGTACCAGGCGGCGGGGGGCTACACCTTC CASSEEYQAAGGYTF
17 TRBD1 . TRBJ2-1 TRBV4-3 TGCGCCAGCAGCCAAGAAGTCCCAGGACAGGGGGACAATGAGCAGTTCTTC CASSQEVPGQGDNEQFF
13 TRBD1 once TRBJ1-1 TRBV5-4 TGTGCCAGCAGAAACAGGGGATACACTGAAGCTTTCTTT CASRNRGYTEAFF
15 TRBD1 . TRBJ2-1 TRBV7-8 TGTGCCAGCAGCTTACCCCGGGACAGAGGCAATGAGCAGTTCTTC CASSLPRDRGNEQFF
16 TRBD2 . TRBJ2-1 TRBV4-2 TGTGCCAGCAGCCGGGGACTAGCGGCACTATACAATGAGCAGTTCTTC CASSRGLAALYNEQFF
12 . few TRBJ2-1 TRBV7-3 TGTGCCAGCAGCTTTGGGGAGGACAAGCAGTTCTTC CASSFGEDKQFF
16 . once TRBJ1-2 TRBV28 TGTGCCAGCAGTTCCTACCACGGACAAAAGAACTATGGCTACACCTTC CASSSYHGQKNYGYTF